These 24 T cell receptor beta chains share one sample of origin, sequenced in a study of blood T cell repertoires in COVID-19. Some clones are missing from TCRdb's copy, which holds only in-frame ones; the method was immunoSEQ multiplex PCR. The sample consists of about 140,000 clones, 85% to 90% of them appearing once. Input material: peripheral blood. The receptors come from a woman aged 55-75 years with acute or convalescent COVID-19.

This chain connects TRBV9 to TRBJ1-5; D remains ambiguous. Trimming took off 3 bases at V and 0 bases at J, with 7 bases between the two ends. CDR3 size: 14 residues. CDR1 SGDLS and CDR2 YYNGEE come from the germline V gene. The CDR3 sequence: CASSGQNSNQPQHF. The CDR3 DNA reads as TGTGCCAGCAGCGGGCAGAATAGCAATCAGCCCCAGCATTTT.

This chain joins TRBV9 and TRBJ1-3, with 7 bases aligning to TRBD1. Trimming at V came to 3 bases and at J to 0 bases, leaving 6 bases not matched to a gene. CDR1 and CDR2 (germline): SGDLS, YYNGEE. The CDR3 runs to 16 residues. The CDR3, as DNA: TGTGCCAGCAGCGAGCGACAGGGTCCCTCTGGAAACACCATATATTTT. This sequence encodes CASSERQGPSGNTIYF.

Here the CDR3 DNA reads TGTGCCAGCAGCAACCAGACAGGCCCGGGGGGGGAGCTGTTTTTT. It is translated as CASSNQTGPGGELFF. This rearrangement joins TRBV9 to TRBJ2-2, with a possible D match to TRBD1 (6 bases). Trimming left V 4 bases short and J 8 bases short, with 18 bases between. Germline V gene data show CDR1 as SGDLS and CDR2 as YYNGEE. The length of the CDR3 is 15 residues.

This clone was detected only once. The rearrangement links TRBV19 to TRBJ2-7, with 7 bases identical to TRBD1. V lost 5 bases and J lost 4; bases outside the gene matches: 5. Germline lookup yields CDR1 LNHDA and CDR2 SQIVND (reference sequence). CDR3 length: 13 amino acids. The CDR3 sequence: CASSPGQKYEQYF. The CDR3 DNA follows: TGTGCCAGTAGTCCGGGACAGAAATACGAGCAGTACTTC.

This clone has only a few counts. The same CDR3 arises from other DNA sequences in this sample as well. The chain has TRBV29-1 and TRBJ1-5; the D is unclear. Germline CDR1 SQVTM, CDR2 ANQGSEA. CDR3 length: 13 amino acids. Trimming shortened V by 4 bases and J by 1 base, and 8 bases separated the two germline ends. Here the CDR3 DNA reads TGCAGCGTTGCAGGCGGGAGCAATCAGCCCCAGCATTTT. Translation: CSVAGGSNQPQHF.

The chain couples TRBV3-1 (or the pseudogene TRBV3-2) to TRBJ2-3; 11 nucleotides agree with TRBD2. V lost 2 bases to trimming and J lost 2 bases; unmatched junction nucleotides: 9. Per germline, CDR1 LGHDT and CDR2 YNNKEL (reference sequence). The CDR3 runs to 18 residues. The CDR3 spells CASSQRLAGSSYTDTQYF. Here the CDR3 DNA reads TGTGCCAGCAGCCAAAGACTAGCGGGGTCCTCGTACACAGATACGCAGTATTTT.

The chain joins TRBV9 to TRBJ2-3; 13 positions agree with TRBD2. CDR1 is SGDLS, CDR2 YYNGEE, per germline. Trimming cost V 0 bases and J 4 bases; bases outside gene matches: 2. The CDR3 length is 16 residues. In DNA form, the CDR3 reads TGTGCCAGCAGCGTAGGGACTAGCGGGGGATCAGATACGCAGTATTTT. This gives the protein CASSVGTSGGSDTQYF. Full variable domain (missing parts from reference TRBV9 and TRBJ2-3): DSGVTQTPKHLITATGQRVTLRCSPRSGDLSVYWYQQSLDQGLQFLIQYYNGEERAKGNILERFSAQQFPDLHSELNLSSLELGDSALYFCASSVGTSGGSDTQYFGPGTRLTVL.

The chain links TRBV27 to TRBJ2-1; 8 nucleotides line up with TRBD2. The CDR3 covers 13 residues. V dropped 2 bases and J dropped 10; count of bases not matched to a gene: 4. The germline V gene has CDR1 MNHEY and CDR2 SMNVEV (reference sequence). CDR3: CASSLAGGGEQFF. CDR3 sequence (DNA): TGTGCCAGCAGTTTAGCGGGGGGTGGAGAGCAGTTCTTC.

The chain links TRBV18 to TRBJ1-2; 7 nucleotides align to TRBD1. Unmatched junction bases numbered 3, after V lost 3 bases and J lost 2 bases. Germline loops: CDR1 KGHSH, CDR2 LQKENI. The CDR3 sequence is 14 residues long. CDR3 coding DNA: TGTGCCAGCTCACCTGACAGGGCCAACTATGGCTACACCTTC. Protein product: CASSPDRANYGYTF.

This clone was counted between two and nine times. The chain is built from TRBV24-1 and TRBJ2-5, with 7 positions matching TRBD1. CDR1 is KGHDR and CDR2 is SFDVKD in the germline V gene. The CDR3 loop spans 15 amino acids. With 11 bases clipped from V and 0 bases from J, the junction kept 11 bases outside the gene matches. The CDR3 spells CAIIPGQRYQETQYF. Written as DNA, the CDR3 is TGTGCCATCATACCGGGACAGAGATACCAAGAGACCCAGTACTTC.

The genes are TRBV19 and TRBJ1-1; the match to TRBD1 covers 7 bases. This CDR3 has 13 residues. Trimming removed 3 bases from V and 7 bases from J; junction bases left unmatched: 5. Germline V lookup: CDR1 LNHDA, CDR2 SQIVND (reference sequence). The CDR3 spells CASSMGQFIEAFF. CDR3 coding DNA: TGTGCCAGTAGTATGGGACAGTTTATTGAAGCTTTCTTT.

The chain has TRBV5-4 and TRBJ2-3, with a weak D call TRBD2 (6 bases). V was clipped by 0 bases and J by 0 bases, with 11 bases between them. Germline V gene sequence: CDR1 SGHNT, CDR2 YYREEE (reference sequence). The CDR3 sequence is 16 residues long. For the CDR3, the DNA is TGTGCCAGCAGCTTGGCGGGGGAAACTAGCACAGATACGCAGTATTTT. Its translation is CASSLAGETSTDTQYF.

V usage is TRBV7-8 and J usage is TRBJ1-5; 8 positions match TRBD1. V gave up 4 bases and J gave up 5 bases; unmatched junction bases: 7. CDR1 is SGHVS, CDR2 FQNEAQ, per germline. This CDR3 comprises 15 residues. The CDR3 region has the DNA TGTGCCAGCAGCTCAAGGACAGGGTACTATCAGCCCCAGCATTTT. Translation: CASSSRTGYYQPQHF. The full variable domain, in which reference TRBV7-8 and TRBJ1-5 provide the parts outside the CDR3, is GAGVSQSPRYKVAKRGQDVALRCDPISGHVSLFWYQQALGQGPEFLTYFQNEAQLDKSGLPSDRFFAERPEGSVSTLKIQRTQQEDSAVYLCASSSRTGYYQPQHFGDGTRLSIL.

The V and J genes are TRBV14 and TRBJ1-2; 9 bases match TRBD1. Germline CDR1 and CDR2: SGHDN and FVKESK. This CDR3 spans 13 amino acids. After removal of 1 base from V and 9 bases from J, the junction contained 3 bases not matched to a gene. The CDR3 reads CASSQGGTGSYTF. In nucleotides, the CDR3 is TGTGCCAGCAGCCAAGGCGGGACAGGGAGCTACACCTTC.

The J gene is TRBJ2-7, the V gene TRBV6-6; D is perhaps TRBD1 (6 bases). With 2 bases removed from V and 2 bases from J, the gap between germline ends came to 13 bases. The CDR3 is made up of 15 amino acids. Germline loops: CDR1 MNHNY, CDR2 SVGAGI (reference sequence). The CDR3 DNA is TGTGCCAGCAGTTACCCACAGGGAAGCGCCTACGAGCAGTACTTC. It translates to CASSYPQGSAYEQYF.

CDR3 sequence: CASSLNRVETQYF. CDR3 in DNA: TGTGCCAGCAGCTTGAACAGGGTAGAGACCCAGTACTTC. This chain connects TRBV7-2 to TRBJ2-5, with D possibly matching TRBD1 (6 bases). Between the trimmed V and J ends, which lost 3 bases and 4 bases, there was a span of 9 bases. CDR3 length: 13 residues. Germline V gene data show CDR1 as SGHTA and CDR2 as FQGNSA.

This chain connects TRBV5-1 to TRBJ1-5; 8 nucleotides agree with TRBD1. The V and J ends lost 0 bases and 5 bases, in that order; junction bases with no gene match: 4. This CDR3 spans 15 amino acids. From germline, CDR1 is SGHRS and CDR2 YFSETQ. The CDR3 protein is CASSLGTGTHQPQHF. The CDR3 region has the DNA TGCGCCAGCAGCTTGGGGACAGGGACCCATCAGCCCCAGCATTTT.

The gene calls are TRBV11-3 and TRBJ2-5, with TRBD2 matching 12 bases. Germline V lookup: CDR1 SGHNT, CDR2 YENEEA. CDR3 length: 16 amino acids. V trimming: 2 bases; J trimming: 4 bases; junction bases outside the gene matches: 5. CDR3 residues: CASSLQTSGGLETQYF. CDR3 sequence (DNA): TGTGCCAGCAGCTTACAGACTAGCGGGGGCCTAGAGACCCAGTACTTC.

The CDR3 reads CASSLYGVNTEAFF. The CDR3 coding sequence is TGTGCCAGCAGTTTGTACGGTGTGAACACTGAAGCTTTCTTT. The gene calls are TRBV6-2 or TRBV6-3 and TRBJ1-1; D ambiguous. The V gene's germline CDR1 is MNHEY and CDR2 SVGEGT. V lost 4 bases and J 0 bases, leaving 9 bases between the germline ends. The CDR3 sequence is 14 residues long.

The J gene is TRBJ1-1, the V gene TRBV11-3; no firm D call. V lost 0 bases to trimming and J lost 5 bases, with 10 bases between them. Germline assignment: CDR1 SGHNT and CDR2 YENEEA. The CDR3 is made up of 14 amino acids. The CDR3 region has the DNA TGTGCCAGCAGCTTAGATCCTATGAGAACTGAAGCTTTCTTT. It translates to CASSLDPMRTEAFF.

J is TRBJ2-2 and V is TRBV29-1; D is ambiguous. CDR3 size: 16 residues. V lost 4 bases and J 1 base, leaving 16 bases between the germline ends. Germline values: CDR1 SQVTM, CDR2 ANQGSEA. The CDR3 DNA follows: TGCAGCGTTGCTCCCGTCTTGGGCTTGAACACCGGGGAGCTGTTTTTT. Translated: CSVAPVLGLNTGELFF.

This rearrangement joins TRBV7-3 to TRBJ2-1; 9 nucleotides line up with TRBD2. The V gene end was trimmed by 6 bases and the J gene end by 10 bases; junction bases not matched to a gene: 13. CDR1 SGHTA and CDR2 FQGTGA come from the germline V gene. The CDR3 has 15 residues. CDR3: CASRASGAPTMEQFF. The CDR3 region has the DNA TGTGCCAGCAGAGCTAGCGGGGCACCGACAATGGAGCAGTTCTTC.

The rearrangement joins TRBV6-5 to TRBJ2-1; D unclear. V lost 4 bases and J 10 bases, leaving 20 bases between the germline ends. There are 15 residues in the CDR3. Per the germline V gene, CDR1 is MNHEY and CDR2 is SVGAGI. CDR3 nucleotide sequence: TGTGCCAGCAGTTTCACGGGTTCCAAACACTGGGAGCAGTTCTTC. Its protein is CASSFTGSKHWEQFF.

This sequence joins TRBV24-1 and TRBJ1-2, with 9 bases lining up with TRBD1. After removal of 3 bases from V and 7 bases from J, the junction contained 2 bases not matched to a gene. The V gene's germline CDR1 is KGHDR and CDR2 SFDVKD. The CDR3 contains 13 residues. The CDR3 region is CATSDRTGAGYTF. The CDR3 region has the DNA TGTGCCACCAGTGATCGGACAGGGGCTGGCTACACCTTC.